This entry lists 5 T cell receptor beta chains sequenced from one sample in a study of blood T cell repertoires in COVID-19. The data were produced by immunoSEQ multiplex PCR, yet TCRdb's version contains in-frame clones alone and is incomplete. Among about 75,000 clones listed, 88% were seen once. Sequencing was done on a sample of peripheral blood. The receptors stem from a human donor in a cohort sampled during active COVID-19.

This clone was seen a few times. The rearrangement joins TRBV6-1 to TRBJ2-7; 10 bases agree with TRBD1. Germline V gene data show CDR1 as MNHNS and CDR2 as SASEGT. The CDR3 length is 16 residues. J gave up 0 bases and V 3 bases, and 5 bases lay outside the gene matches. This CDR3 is CASSDPTGGASYEQYF. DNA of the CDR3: TGTGCCAGCAGTGACCCGACAGGGGGCGCCTCCTACGAGCAGTACTTC.

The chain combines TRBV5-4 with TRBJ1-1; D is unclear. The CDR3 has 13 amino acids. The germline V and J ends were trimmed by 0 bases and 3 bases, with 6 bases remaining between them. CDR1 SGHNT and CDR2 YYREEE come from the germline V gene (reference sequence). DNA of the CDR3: TGTGCCAGCAGCTTGGGGCCAGACACTGAAGCTTTCTTT. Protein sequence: CASSLGPDTEAFF.

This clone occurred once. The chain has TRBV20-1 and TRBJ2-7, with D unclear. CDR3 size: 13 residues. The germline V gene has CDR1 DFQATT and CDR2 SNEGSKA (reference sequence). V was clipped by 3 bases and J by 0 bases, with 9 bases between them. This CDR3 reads CSASKALSYEQYF. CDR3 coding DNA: TGCAGTGCTAGTAAAGCCCTCTCCTACGAGCAGTACTTC.

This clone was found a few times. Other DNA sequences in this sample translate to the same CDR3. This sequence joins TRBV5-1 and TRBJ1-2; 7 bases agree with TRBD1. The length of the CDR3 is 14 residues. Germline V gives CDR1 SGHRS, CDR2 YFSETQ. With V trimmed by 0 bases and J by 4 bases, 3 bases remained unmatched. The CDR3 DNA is TGCGCCAGCAGCTTGGGACAGGGAAGCTATGGCTACACCTTC. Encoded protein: CASSLGQGSYGYTF.

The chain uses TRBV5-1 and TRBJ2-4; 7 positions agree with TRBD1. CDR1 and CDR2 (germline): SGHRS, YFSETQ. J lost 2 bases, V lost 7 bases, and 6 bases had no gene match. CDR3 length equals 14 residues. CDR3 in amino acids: CASGTGDTKNIQYF. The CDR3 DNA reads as TGCGCCAGCGGAACAGGGGACACCAAAAACATTCAGTACTTC.